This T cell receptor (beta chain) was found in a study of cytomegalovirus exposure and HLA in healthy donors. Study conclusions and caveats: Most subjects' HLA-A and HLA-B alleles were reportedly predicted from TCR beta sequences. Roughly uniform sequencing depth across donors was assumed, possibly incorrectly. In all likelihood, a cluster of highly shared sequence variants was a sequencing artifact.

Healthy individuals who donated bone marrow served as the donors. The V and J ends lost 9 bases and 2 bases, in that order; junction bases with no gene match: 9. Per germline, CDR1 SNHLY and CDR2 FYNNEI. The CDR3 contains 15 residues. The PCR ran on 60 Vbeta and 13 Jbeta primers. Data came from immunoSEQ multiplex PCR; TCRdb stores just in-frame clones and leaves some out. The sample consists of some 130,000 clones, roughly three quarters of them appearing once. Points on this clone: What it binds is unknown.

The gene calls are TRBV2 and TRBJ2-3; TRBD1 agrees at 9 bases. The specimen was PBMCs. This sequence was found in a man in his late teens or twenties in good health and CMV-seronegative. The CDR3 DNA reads TGTGCCAGTCTCCGGGACAGGGTTACCACAGATACGCAGTATTTT. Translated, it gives CASLRDRVTTDTQYF.